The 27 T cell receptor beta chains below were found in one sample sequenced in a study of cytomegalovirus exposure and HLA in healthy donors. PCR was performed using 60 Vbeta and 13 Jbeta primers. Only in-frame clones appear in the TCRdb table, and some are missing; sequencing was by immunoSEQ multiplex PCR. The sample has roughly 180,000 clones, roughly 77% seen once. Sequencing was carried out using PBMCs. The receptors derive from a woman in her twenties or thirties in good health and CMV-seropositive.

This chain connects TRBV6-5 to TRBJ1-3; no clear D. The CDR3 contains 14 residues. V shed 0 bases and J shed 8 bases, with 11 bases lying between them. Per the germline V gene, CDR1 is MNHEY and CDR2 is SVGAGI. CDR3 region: CASSYSRREDTIYF. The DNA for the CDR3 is TGTGCCAGCAGTTACTCGAGGAGGGAGGACACCATATATTTT.

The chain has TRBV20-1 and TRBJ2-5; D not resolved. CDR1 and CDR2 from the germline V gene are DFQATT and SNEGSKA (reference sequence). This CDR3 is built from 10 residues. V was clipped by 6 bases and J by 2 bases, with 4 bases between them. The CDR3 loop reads CSAPQETQYF. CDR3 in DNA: TGCAGTGCCCCTCAAGAGACCCAGTACTTC.

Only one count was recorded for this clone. In nucleotides, the CDR3 is TGTGCCAGCAGTTACTCGGGCGGGACCTACGAGCAGTACTTC. It specifies CASSYSGGTYEQYF. The V gene is TRBV6-5, the J gene TRBJ2-7; TRBD2 might be the D (6 bases). CDR1 MNHEY and CDR2 SVGAGI come from the germline V gene. The CDR3 totals 14 residues. V lost 0 bases to trimming and J lost 2 bases, with 8 bases between them.

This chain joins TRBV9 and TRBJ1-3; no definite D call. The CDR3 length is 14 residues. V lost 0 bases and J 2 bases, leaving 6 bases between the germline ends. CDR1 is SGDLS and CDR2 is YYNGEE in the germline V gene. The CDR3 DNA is TGTGCCAGCAGCGTAGGAGGGCCTGGAAACACCATATATTTT. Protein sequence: CASSVGGPGNTIYF.

As DNA, the CDR3 is TGTGCCAGCAGTTACTCGACGAGGCTCGAAGGGGAGCTGTTTTTT. Encoded protein: CASSYSTRLEGELFF. This sequence joins TRBV6-5 and TRBJ2-2; D is unclear. This CDR3 has 15 amino acids. Trimming stripped 0 bases from V and 8 bases from J, with 13 bases between. CDR1 is MNHEY, CDR2 SVGAGI, per germline.

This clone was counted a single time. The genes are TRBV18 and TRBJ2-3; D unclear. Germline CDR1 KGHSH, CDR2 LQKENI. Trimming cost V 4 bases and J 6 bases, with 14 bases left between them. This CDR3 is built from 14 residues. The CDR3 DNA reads TGTGCCAGCTCACTATCCCCAACAACGGATACGCAGTATTTT. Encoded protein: CASSLSPTTDTQYF.

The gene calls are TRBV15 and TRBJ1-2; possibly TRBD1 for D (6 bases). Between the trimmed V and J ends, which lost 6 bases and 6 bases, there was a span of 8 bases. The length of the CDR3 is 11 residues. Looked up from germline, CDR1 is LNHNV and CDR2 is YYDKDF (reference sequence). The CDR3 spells CATSNRDGYTF. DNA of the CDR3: TGTGCCACCAGTAACAGGGATGGCTACACCTTC.

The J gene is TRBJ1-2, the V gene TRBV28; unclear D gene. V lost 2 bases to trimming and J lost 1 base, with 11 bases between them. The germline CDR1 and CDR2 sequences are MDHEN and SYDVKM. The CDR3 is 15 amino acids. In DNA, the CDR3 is TGTGCCAGCAGTTTAGGGCAGGCACTTAACTATGGCTACACCTTC. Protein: CASSLGQALNYGYTF.

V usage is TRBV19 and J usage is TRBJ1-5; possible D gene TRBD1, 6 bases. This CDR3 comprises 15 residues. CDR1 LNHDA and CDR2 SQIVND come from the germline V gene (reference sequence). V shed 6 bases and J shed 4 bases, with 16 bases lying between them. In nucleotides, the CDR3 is TGTGCCAGTAGCTCCCTGTTAGGGGGTAATCAGCCCCAGCATTTT. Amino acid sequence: CASSSLLGGNQPQHF.

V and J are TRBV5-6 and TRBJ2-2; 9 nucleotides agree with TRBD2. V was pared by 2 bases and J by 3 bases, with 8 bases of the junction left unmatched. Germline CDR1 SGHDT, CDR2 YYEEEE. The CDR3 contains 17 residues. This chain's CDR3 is CASSFPRGGFHTGELFF. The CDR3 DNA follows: TGTGCCAGCAGCTTCCCGCGGGGGGGTTTTCACACCGGGGAGCTGTTTTTT.

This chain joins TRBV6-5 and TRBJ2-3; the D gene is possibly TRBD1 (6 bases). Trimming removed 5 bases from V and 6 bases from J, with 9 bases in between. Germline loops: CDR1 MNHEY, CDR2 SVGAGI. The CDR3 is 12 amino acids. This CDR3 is CASSPTGDTQYF. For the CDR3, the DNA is TGTGCCAGCAGTCCGACAGGCGATACGCAGTATTTT.

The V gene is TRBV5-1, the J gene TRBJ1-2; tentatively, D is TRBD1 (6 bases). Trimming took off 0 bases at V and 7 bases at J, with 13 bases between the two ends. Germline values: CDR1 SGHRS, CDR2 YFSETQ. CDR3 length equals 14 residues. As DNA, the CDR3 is TGCGCCAGCAGCTTGGCGGGGGGGGCTGGTGGCTACACCTTC. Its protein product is CASSLAGGAGGYTF.

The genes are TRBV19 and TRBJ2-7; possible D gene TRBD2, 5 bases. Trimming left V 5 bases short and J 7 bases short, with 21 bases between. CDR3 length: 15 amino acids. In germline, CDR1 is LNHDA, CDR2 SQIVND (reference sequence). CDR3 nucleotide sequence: TGTGCCAGTAGTGGGGTATGGGCTTCGTCGGGGGAGCAGTACTTC. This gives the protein CASSGVWASSGEQYF.

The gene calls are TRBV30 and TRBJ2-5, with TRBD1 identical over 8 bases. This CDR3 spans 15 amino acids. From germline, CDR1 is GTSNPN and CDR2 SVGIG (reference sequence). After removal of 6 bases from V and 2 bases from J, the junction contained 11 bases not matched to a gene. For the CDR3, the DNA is TGTGCCTGCCTAAGGACAGGGAGGTGGCAAGAGACCCAGTACTTC. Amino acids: CACLRTGRWQETQYF.

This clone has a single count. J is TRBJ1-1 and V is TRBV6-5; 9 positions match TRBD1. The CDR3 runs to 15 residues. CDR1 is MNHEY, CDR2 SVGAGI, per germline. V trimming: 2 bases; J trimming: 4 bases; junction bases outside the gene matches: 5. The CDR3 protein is CASSYRKDRGTEAFF. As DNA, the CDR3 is TGTGCCAGCAGTTACAGGAAGGACAGGGGCACTGAAGCTTTCTTT.

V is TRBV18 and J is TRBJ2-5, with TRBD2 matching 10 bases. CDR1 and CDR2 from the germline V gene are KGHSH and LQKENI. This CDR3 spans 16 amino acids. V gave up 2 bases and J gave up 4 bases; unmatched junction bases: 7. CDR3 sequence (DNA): TGTGCCAGCTCACCAAGGACTAGCGGTGCTGGAGAGACCCAGTACTTC. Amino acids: CASSPRTSGAGETQYF.

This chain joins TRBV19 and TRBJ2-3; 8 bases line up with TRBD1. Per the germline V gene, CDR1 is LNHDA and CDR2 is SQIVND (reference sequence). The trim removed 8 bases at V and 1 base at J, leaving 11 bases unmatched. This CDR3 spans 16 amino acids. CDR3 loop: CASRTGNRLGTDTQYF. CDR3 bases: TGTGCCAGTCGGACAGGGAATAGGTTGGGCACAGATACGCAGTATTTT.

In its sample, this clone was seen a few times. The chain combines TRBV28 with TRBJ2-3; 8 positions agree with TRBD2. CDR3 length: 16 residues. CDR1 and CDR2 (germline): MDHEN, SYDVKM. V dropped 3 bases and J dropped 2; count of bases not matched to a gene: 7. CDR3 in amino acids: CASSLSAGGSTDTQYF. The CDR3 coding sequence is TGTGCCAGCAGTTTGTCCGCGGGGGGCTCCACAGATACGCAGTATTTT. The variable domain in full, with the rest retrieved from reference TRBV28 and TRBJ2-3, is DVKVTQSSRYLVKRTGEKVFLECVQDMDHENMFWYRQDPGLGLRLIYFSYDVKMKEKGDIPEGYSVSREKKERFSLILESASTNQTSMYLCASSLSAGGSTDTQYFGPGTRLTVL.

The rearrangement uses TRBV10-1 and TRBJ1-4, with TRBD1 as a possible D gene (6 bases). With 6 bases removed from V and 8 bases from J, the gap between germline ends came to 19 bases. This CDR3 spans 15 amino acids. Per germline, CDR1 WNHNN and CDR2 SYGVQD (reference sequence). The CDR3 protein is CASREGRDIGEKLFF. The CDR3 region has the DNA TGCGCCAGCAGGGAAGGCCGGGACATAGGCGAAAAACTGTTTTTT.

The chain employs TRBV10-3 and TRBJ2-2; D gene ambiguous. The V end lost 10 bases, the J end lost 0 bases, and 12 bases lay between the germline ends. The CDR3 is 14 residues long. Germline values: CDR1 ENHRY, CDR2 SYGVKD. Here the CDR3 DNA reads TGTGCCACCTGTGAACAGTCGAACACCGGGGAGCTGTTTTTT. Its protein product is CATCEQSNTGELFF.

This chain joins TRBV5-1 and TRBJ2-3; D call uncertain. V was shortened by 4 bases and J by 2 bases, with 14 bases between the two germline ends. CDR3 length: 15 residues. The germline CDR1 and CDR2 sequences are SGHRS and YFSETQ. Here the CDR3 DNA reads TGCGCCAGCAGCGGCGGTCAGCTTCCCACAGATACGCAGTATTTT. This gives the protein CASSGGQLPTDTQYF. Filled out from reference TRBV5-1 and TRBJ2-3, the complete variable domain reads KAGVTQTPRYLIKTRGQQVTLSCSPISGHRSVSWYQQTPGQGLQFLFEYFSETQRNKGNFPGRFSGRQFSNSRSEMNVSTLELGDSALYLCASSGGQLPTDTQYFGPGTRLTVL.

The chain's CDR3 is CASSQVGMEGELFF. CDR3 in DNA: TGTGCCAGCAGCCAAGTCGGTATGGAGGGGGAGCTGTTTTTT. This rearrangement joins TRBV4-2 to TRBJ2-2; no reliable D call. The CDR3 sequence is 14 residues long. Germline assignment: CDR1 LGHNA and CDR2 YNFKEQ. The V end was cut by 1 base, the J end by 8 bases, with 11 bases between.

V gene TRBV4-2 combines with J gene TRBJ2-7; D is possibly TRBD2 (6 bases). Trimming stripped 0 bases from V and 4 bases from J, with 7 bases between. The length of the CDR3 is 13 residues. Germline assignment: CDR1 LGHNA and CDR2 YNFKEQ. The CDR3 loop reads CASSQEGGYEQYF. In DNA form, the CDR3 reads TGTGCCAGCAGCCAAGAGGGGGGTTACGAGCAGTACTTC.

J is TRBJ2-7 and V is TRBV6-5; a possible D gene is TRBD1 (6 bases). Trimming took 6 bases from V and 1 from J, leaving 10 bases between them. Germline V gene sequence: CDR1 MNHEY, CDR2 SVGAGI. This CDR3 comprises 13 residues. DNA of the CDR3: TGTGCCAGCAGACTACAGGGATCCTACGAGCAGTACTTC. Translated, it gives CASRLQGSYEQYF.

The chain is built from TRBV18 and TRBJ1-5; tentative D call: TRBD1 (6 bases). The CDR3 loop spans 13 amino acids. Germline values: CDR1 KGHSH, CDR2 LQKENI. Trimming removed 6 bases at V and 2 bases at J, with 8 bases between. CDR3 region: CASSSGGNQPQHF. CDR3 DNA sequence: TGTGCCAGCTCTTCAGGGGGCAATCAGCCCCAGCATTTT.

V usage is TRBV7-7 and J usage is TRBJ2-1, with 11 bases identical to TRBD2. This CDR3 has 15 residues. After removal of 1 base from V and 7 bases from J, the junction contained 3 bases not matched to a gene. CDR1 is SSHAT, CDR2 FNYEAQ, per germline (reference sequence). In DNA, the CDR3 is TGTGCCAGCAGCTTAGGACTAGCGGGGTTGAATGAGCAGTTCTTC. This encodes CASSLGLAGLNEQFF. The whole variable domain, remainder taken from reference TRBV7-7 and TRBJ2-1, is GAGVSQSPRYKVTKRGQDVTLRCDPISSHATLYWYQQALGQGPEFLTYFNYEAQPDKSGLPSDRFSAERPEGSISTLTIQRTEQRDSAMYRCASSLGLAGLNEQFFGPGTRLTVL.

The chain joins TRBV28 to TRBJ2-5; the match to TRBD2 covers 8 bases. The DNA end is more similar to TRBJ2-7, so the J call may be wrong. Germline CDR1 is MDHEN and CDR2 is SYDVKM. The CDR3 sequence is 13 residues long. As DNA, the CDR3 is TGTGCCAGCAGCGCCGGGGGGGCGGACGAGCAGTACTTC. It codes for CASSAGGADEQYF.